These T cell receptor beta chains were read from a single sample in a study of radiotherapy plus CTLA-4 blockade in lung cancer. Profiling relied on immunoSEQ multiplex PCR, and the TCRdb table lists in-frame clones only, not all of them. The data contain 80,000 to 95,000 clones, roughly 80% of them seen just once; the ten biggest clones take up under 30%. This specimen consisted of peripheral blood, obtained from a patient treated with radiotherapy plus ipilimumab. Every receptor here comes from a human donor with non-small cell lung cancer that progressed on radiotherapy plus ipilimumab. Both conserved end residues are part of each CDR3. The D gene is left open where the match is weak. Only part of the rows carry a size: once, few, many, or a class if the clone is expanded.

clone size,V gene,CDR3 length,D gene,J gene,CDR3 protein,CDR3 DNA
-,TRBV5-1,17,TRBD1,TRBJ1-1,CASSSGTGVGMNTEAFF,TGCGCCAGCAGCTCCGGGACAGGGGTTGGGATGAACACTGAAGCTTTCTTT
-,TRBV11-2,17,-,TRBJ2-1,CASSSAGGGTSYNEQFF,TGTGCCAGCAGCTCGGCTGGGGGCGGTACCTCCTACAATGAGCAGTTCTTC
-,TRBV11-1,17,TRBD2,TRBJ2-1,CASSYRKTSGGDNEQFF,TGTGCCAGCAGCTACCGTAAAACTAGCGGGGGGGACAATGAGCAGTTCTTC
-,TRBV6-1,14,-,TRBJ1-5,CASSEQGGNQPQHF,TGTGCCAGCAGTGAACAGGGAGGCAATCAGCCCCAGCATTTT
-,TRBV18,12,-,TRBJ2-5,CASSPIQETQYF,TGTGCCAGCTCACCAATCCAAGAGACCCAGTACTTC
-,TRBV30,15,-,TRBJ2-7,CAWSVGGRRVYEQYF,TGTGCCTGGAGTGTAGGGGGACGGAGGGTATACGAGCAGTACTTC
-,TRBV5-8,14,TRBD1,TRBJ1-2,CASSLPATGKGYTF,TGTGCCAGCAGCCTTCCAGCGACAGGGAAAGGCTACACCTTC
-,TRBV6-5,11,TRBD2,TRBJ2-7,CASSEWGGLFF,TGTGCCAGCAGTGAATGGGGGGGTCTCTTCTTC
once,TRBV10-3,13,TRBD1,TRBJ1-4,CAIGGQGNEKLFF,TGTGCCATCGGGGGACAGGGAAACGAAAAACTGTTTTTT
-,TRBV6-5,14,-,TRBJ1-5,CASTQRAGIQPQHF,TGTGCCAGCACCCAGCGGGCAGGGATTCAGCCCCAGCATTTT
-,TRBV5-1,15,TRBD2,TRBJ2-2,CASSGGSGDTGELFF,TGCGCCAGCTCCGGCGGGAGTGGCGACACCGGGGAGCTGTTTTTT
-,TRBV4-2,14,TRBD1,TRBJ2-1,CASSPDRGLYEQFF,TGTGCCAGCAGCCCCGACAGGGGGCTCTATGAGCAGTTCTTC
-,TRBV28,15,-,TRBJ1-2,CASSLSTGRTRGYTF,TGTGCCAGCAGTTTATCCACGGGACGAACAAGGGGCTACACCTTC
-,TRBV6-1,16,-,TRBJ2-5,CASSGPQGGLGLTQYF,TGTGCCAGCAGTGGCCCCCAGGGGGGACTCGGGTTGACCCAGTACTTC
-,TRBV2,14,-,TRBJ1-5,CASSVGDRGQPQHF,TGTGCCAGCAGTGTCGGGGACCGGGGACAGCCCCAGCATTTT
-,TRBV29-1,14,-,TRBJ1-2,CSVEDLRGADGYTF,TGCAGCGTTGAAGATCTTCGGGGGGCGGATGGCTACACCTTC
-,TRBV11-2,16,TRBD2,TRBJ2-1,CASSSAASGGRYEQFF,TGTGCCAGCAGCTCAGCAGCTAGCGGGGGAAGGTATGAGCAGTTCTTC
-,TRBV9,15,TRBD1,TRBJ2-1,CASSPGQGNYNEQFF,TGTGCCAGCAGCCCAGGACAGGGGAACTACAATGAGCAGTTCTTC
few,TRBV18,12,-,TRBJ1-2,CASSSETHGYTF,TGTGCCAGCTCATCGGAGACTCATGGCTACACCTTC
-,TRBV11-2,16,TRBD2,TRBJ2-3,CASSFLAGPREDTQYF,TGTGCCAGCAGCTTTCTAGCGGGCCCCCGAGAAGATACGCAGTATTTT